This is a list of T cell receptor beta chains from one sample in a study of T cells after yellow fever vaccination. TCRdb used MiXCR to reprocess the 5' RACE reads, holding one entry per CDR3 protein. Here the sample spans approximately 300,000 distinct CDR3 sequences, around 6.8% being singletons. The sequencing used PBMCs, collected around 45 days after the first yellow fever vaccination. The receptors shown here come from a man aged 18-30 years who received the YFV17D yellow fever vaccine. Each CDR3 is given without its conserved first and last residue. The order of the fields is J gene, CDR3 length, V gene, CDR3 protein.

J gene: TRBJ2-1; CDR3 length: 13; V gene: TRBV7-2; CDR3 protein: ASRTSGGASNEQF
J gene: TRBJ2-1; CDR3 length: 11; V gene: TRBV5-1; CDR3 protein: ASSSRLYNEQF
J gene: TRBJ1-2; CDR3 length: 13; V gene: TRBV7-2; CDR3 protein: ASSLVPGGLSGYT
J gene: TRBJ2-5; CDR3 length: 11; V gene: TRBV10-2; CDR3 protein: ASTVGGGETQY
J gene: TRBJ2-1; CDR3 length: 13; V gene: TRBV9; CDR3 protein: ASSGDSGSYNEQF
J gene: TRBJ1-5; CDR3 length: 14; V gene: TRBV3-1; CDR3 protein: ASSQSSVRMGQPQH
J gene: TRBJ1-2; CDR3 length: 11; V gene: TRBV7-2; CDR3 protein: ASSMDGLYGYT
J gene: TRBJ2-5; CDR3 length: 14; V gene: TRBV3-1; CDR3 protein: ASSQAGTGTFETQY
J gene: TRBJ2-1; CDR3 length: 13; V gene: TRBV5-1; CDR3 protein: ASSSGLASGNEQF
J gene: TRBJ1-2; CDR3 length: 12; V gene: TRBV10-3; CDR3 protein: AISGTTTGTGYT
J gene: TRBJ1-2; CDR3 length: 12; V gene: TRBV6-5; CDR3 protein: ASSSMTGGKGYT